What follows describes a single T cell receptor beta chain. TCRdb's copy holds only in-frame clones and misses some; the assay was immunoSEQ multiplex PCR. The data contain approximately 300,000 clones, around 84% of them singletons. The data originate from a study of Ad26.COV2.S vaccination and SARS-CoV-2 variants. Documented treatment: some 19 received Ad26.COV2.S at low or high dose, single or two shots; about five received placebo; per-sample allocation not given. Day 63 after the first vaccine or placebo injection was the time point for sampling. The ends lost 2 bases at V and 1 base at J; junction bases unmatched: 2. The CDR3 length is 15 residues. CDR1 is SEHNR, CDR2 FQNEAQ, per germline (reference sequence).

V is TRBV7-9 and J is TRBJ2-3; TRBD2 aligns across 8 bases. The sequences come from peripheral blood, collected in a trial of Ad26.COV2.S vaccine versus placebo. The TCR was taken from a person between 18 and 65 years old who received the Ad26.COV2.S COVID-19 vaccine or a placebo. The DNA for the CDR3 is TGTGCCAGCAGCTTACAAGCGGGGGGCACAGATACGCAGTATTTT. Its translation: CASSLQAGGTDTQYF. The whole variable domain, remainder taken from reference TRBV7-9 and TRBJ2-3, is DTGVSQNPRHKITKRGQNVTFRCDPISEHNRLYWYRQTLGQGPEFLTYFQNEAQLEKSRLLSDRFSAERPKGSFSTLEIQRTEQGDSAMYLCASSLQAGGTDTQYFGPGTRLTVL.